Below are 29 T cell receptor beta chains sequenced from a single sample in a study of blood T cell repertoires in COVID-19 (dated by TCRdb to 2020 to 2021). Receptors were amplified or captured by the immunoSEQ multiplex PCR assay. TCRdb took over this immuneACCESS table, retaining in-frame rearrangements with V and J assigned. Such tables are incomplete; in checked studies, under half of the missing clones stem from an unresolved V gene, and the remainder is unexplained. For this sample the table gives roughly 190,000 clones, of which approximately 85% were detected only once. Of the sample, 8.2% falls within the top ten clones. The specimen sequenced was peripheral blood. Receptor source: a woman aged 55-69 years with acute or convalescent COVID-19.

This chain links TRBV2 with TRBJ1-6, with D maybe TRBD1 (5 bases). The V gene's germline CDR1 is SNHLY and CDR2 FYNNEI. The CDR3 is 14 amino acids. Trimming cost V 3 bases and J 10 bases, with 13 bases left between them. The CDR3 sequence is CASSETAGQSPLHF. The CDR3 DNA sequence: TGTGCCAGCAGTGAGACGGCAGGGCAATCACCCCTCCACTTT.

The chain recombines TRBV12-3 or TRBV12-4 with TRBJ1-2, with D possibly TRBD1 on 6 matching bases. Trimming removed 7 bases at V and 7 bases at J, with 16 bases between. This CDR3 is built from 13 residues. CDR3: CASTSQGSTGYTF. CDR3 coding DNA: TGTGCCAGCACCTCACAGGGTTCGACTGGCTACACCTTC.

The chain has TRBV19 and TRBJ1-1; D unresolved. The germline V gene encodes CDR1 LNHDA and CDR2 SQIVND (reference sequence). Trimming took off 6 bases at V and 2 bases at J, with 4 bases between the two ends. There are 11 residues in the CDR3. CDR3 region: CASRLNTEAFF. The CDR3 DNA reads TGTGCCAGTAGACTTAACACTGAAGCTTTCTTT.

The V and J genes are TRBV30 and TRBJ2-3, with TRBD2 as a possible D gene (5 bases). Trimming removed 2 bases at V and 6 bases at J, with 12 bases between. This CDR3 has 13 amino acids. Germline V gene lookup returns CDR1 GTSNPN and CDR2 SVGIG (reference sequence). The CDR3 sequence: CAWSRGIADTQYF. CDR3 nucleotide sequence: TGTGCCTGGAGTCGCGGTATAGCGGATACGCAGTATTTT.

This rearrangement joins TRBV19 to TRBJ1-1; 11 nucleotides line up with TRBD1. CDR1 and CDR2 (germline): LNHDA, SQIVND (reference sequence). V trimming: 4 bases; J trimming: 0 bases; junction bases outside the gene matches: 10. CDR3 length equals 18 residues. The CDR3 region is CASSRAGTGGRLNTEAFF. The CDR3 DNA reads TGTGCCAGTAGTAGAGCCGGGACAGGGGGAAGATTGAACACTGAAGCTTTCTTT.

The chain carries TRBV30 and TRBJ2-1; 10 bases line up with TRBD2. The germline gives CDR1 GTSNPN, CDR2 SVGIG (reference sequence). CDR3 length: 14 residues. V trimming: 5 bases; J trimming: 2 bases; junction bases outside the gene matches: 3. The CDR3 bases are TGTGCCTGGCTAGCGGGGGACACCTACAATGAGCAGTTCTTC. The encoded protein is CAWLAGDTYNEQFF.

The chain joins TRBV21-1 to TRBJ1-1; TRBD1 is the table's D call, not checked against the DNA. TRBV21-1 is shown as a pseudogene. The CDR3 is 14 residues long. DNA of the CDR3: TGTGCCAGCAGGGGGGGACAGAAGAACACTGAAGCTTTCTTT. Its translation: CASRGGQKNTEAFF.

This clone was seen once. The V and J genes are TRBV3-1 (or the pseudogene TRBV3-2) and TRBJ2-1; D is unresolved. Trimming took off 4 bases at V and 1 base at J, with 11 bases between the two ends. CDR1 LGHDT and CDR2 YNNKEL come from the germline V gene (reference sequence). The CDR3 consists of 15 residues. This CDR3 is CASSPAGVSYNEQFF. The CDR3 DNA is TGTGCCAGCAGCCCCGCCGGAGTTTCCTACAATGAGCAGTTCTTC.

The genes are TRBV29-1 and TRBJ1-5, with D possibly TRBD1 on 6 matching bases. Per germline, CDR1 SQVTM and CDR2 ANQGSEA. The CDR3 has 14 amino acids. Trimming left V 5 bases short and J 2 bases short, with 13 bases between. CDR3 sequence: CSVSGASGNQPQHF. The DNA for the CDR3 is TGCAGCGTTTCAGGGGCAAGCGGCAATCAGCCCCAGCATTTT. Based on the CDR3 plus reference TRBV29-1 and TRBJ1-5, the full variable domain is SAVISQKPSRDICQRGTSLTIQCQVDSQVTMMFWYRQQPGQSLTLIATANQGSEATYESGFVIDKFPISRPNLTFSTLTVSNMSPEDSSIYLCSVSGASGNQPQHFGDGTRLSIL.

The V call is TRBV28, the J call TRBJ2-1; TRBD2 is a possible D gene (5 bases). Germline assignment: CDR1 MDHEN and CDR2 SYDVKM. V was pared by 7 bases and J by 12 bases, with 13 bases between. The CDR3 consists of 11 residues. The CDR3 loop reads CASKARDVQFF. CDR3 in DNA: TGTGCCAGCAAAGCCCGGGATGTGCAGTTCTTC.

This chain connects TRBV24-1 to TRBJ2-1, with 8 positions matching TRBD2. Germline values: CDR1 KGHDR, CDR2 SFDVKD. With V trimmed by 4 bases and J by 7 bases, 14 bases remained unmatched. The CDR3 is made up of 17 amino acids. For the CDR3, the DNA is TGTGCCACCAGTGACCTCCCCCGGGGGGGGGTAAGGAATGAGCAGTTCTTC. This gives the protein CATSDLPRGGVRNEQFF.

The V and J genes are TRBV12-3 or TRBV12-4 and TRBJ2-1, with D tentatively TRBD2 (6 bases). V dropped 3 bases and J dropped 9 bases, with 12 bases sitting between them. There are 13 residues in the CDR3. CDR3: CASSFWRGGEQFF. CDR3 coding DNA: TGTGCCAGCAGTTTTTGGAGGGGCGGTGAGCAGTTCTTC.

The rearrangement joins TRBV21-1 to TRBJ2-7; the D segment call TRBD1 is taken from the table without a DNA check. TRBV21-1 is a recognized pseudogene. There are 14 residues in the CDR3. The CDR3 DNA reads TGTGCCAGCAGGAGACAGGGTCCCTGTTACGAGCAGTACGTC. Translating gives CASRRQGPCYEQYV.

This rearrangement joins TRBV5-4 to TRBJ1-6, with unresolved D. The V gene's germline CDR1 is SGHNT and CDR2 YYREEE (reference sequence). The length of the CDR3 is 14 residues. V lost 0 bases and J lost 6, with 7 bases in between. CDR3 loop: CASSLGHTNSPLHF. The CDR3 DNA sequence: TGTGCCAGCAGCTTGGGACACACTAATTCACCCCTCCACTTT.

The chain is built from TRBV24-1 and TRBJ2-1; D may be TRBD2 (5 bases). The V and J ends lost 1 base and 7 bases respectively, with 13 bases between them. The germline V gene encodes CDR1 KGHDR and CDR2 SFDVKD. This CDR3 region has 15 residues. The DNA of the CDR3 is TGTGCCACCAGTGATTTCACGGGAAGTGTGAATGAGCAGTTCTTC. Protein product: CATSDFTGSVNEQFF.

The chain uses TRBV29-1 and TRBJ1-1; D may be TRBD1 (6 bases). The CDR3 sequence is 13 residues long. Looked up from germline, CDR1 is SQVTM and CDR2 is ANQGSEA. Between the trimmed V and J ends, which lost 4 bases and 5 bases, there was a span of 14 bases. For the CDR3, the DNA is TGCAGCGTTGGGCAGGCCACAGGGACTGAAGCTTTCTTT. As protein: CSVGQATGTEAFF.

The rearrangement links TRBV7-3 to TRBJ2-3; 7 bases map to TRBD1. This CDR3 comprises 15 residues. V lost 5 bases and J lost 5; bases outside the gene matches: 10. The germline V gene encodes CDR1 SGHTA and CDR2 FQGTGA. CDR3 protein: CASSLGTVSRDTQYF. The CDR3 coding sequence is TGTGCCAGCAGCCTAGGGACAGTTAGTCGAGATACGCAGTATTTT.

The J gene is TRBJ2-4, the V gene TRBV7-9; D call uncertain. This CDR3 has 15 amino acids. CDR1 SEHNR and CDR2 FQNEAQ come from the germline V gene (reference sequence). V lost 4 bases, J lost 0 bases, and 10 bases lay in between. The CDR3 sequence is CASSSIRLAKNIQYF. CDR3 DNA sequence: TGTGCCAGCAGCTCAATAAGACTAGCCAAAAACATTCAGTACTTC.

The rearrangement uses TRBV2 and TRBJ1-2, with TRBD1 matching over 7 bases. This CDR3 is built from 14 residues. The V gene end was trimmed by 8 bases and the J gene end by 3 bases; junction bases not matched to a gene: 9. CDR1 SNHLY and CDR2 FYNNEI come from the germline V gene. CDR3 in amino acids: CASVRGLPDYGYTF. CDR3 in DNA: TGTGCCAGCGTGAGGGGGCTACCGGACTATGGCTACACCTTC.

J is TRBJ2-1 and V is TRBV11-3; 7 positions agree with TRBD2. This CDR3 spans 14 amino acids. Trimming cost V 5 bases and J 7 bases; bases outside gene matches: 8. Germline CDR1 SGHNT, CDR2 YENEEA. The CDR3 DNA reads TGTGCCAGCAGCCCCTCGGGGCGGGAGAATGAGCAGTTCTTC. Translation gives CASSPSGRENEQFF.

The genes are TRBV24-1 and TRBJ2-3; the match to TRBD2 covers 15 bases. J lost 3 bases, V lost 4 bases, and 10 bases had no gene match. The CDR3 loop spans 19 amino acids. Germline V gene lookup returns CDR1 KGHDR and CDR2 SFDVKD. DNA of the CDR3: TGTGCCACCAGTGACGTTCCGGGACTAGCGGGAGGTTCGACAGATACGCAGTATTTT. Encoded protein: CATSDVPGLAGGSTDTQYF.

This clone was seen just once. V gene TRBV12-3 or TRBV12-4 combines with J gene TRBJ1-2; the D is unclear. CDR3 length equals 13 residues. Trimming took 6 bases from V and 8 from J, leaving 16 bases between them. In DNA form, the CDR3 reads TGTGCCAGCAGCATGACTCCATTCTTGGGCTACACCTTC. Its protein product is CASSMTPFLGYTF.

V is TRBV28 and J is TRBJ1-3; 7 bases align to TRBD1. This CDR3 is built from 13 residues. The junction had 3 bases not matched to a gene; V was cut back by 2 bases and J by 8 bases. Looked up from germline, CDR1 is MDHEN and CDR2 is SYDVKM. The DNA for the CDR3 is TGTGCCAGCAGTTTAACAGGGGAGGACACCATATATTTT. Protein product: CASSLTGEDTIYF.

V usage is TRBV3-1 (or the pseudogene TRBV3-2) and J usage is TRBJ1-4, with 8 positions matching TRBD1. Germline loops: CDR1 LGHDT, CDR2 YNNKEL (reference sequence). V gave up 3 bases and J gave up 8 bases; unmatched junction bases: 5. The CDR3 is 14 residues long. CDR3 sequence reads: CASSHRGQGEKLFF. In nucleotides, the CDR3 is TGTGCCAGCAGCCACAGGGGGCAGGGAGAAAAACTGTTTTTT.

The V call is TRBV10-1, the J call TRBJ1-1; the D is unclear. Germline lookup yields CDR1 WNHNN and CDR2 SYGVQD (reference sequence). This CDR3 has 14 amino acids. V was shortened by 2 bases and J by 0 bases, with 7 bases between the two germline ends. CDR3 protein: CASSENSMNTEAFF. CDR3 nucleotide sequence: TGCGCCAGCAGTGAGAACAGCATGAACACTGAAGCTTTCTTT.

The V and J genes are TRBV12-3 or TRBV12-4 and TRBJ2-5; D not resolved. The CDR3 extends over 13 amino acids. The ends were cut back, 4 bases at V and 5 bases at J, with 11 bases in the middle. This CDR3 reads CASSWSSGETQYF. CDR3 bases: TGTGCCAGCAGTTGGTCTAGTGGGGAGACCCAGTACTTC.

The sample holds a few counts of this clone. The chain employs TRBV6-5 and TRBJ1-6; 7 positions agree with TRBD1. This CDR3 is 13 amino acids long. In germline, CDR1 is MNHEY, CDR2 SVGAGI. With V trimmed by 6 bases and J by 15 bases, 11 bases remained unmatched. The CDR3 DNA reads TGTGCCAGCAGACCCCCGGACAGGTCGGGCCTCCACTTT. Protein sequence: CASRPPDRSGLHF.

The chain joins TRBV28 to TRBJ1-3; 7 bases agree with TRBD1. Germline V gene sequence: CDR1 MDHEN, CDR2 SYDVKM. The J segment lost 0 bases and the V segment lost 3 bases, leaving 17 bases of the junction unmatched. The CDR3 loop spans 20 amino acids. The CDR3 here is CASSFGTPRDSLLSGNTIYF. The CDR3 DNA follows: TGTGCCAGCAGTTTTGGGACCCCCCGGGACAGCCTTCTCTCTGGAAACACCATATATTTT. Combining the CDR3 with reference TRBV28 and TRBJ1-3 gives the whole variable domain DVKVTQSSRYLVKRTGEKVFLECVQDMDHENMFWYRQDPGLGLRLIYFSYDVKMKEKGDIPEGYSVSREKKERFSLILESASTNQTSMYLCASSFGTPRDSLLSGNTIYFGEGSWLTVV.

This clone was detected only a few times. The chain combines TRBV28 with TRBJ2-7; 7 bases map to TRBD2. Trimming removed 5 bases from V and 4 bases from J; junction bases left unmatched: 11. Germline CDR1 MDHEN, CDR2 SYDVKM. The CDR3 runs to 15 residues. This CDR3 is CASSPLGLVGYEQYV. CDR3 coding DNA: TGTGCCAGCAGTCCCCTTGGACTAGTGGGGTACGAGCAGTACGTC.